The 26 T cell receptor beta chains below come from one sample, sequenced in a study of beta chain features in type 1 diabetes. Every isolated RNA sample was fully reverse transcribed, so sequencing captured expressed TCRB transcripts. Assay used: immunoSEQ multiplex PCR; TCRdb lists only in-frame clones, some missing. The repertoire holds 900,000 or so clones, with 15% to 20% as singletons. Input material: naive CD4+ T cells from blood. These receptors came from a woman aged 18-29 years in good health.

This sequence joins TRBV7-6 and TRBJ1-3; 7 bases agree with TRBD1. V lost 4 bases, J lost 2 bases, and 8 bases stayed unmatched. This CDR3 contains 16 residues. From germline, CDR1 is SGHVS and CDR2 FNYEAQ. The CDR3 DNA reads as TGTGCCAGCAGCTCTCAACACAGGGGAACTGGAAACACCATATATTTT. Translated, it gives CASSSQHRGTGNTIYF. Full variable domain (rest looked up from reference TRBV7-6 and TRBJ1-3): GAGVSQSPRYKVTKRGQDVALRCDPISGHVSLYWYRQALGQGPEFLTYFNYEAQQDKSGLPNDRFSAERPEGSISTLTIQRTEQRDSAMYRCASSSQHRGTGNTIYFGEGSWLTVV.

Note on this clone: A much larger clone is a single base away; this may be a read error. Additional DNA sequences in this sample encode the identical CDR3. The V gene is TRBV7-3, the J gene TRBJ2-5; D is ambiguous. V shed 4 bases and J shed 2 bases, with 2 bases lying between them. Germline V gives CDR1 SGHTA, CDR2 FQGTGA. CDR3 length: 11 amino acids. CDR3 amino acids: CASSSQETQYF. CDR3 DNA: TGTGCCAGCAGCTCTCAAGAGACCCAGTACTTC.

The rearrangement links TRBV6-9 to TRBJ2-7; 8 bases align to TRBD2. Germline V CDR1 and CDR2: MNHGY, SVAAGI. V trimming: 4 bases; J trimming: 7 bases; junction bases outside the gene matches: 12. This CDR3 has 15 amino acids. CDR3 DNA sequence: TGTGCCAGCAGTTTGAAAGCGGGAGCAATGGGAGAGCAGTACTTC. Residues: CASSLKAGAMGEQYF.

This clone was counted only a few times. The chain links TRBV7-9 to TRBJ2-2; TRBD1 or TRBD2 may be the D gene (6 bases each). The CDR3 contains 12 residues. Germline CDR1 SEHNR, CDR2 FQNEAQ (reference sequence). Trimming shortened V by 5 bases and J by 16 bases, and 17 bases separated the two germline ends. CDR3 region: CASSIESGAPFF. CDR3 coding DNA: TGTGCCAGCAGCATAGAATCGGGGGCCCCGTTTTTT.

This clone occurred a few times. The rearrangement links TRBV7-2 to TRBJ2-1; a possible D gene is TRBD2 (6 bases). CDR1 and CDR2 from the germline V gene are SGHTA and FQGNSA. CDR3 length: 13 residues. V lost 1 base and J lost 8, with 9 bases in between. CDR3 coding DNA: TGTGCCAGCAGCTTAGTGGCGGGATATGAGCAGTTCTTC. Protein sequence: CASSLVAGYEQFF.

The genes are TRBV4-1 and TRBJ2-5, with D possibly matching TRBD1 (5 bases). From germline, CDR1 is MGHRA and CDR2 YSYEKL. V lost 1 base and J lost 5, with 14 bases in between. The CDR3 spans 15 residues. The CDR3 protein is CASSQAPGNGETQYF. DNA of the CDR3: TGCGCCAGCAGCCAAGCGCCAGGGAATGGGGAGACCCAGTACTTC.

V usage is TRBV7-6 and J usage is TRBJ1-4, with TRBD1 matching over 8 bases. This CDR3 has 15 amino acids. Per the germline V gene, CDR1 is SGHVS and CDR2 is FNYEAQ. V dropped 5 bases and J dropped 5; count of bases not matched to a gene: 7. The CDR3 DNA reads TGTGCCAGCAGCCCGCGGACAGGGTCAAATGAAAAACTGTTTTTT. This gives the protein CASSPRTGSNEKLFF.

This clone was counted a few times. Here the CDR3 reads CASSQNSQETQYF. Written as DNA, the CDR3 is TGTGCCAGCAGTCAGAACAGCCAAGAGACCCAGTACTTC. The rearrangement uses TRBV7-2 and TRBJ2-5, with D unclear. This CDR3 is 13 amino acids long. V shed 6 bases and J shed 1 base, with 9 bases lying between them. CDR1 is SGHTA, CDR2 FQGNSA, per germline.

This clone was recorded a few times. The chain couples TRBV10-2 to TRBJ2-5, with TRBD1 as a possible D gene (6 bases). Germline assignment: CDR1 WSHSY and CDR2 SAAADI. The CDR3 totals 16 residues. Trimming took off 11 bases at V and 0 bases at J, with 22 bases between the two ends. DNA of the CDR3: TGCGCCGTTTCCCGGGACACCACTTGGTACCAAGAGACCCAGTACTTC. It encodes CAVSRDTTWYQETQYF.

The DNA of the CDR3 is TGTGCCAGCAGCTTATTCGATCTTGGCAATGAGCAGTTCTTC. Protein: CASSLFDLGNEQFF. The chain has TRBV7-9 and TRBJ2-1, with D unclear. The CDR3 covers 14 residues. The germline gives CDR1 SEHNR, CDR2 FQNEAQ (reference sequence). Trimming left V 2 bases short and J 6 bases short, with 11 bases between. Together with reference TRBV7-9 and TRBJ2-1, the CDR3 gives the full variable domain: DTGVSQNPRHKITKRGQNVTFRCDPISEHNRLYWYRQTLGQGPEFLTYFQNEAQLEKSRLLSDRFSAERPKGSFSTLEIQRTEQGDSAMYLCASSLFDLGNEQFFGPGTRLTVL.

CDR3 coding DNA: TGTGCCAGCAGGACGGCGCTAAACACCGGGGAGCTGTTTTTT. It codes for CASRTALNTGELFF. The V gene is TRBV9, the J gene TRBJ2-2; D not resolved. Deletions cut 5 bases from V and 2 bases from J, with 10 bases between. CDR1 and CDR2 (germline): SGDLS, YYNGEE. The CDR3 spans 14 residues. Full variable domain (outside the CDR3, taken from reference TRBV9 and TRBJ2-2): DSGVTQTPKHLITATGQRVTLRCSPRSGDLSVYWYQQSLDQGLQFLIQYYNGEERAKGNILERFSAQQFPDLHSELNLSSLELGDSALYFCASRTALNTGELFFGEGSRLTVL.

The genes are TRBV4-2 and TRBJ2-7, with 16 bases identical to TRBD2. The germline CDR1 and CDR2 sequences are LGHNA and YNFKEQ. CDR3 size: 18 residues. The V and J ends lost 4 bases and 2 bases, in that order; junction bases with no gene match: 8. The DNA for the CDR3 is TGTGCCAGCAGCCCACCGGGACTAGCGGGAGGGCCTACCTACGAGCAGTACTTC. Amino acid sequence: CASSPPGLAGGPTYEQYF.

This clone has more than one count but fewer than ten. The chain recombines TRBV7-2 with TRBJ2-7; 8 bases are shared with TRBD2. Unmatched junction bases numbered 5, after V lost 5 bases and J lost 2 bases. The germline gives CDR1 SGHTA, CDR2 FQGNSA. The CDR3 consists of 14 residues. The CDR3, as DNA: TGTGCCAGCAGCCCAATTAGCGGGACCTACGAGCAGTACTTC. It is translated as CASSPISGTYEQYF.

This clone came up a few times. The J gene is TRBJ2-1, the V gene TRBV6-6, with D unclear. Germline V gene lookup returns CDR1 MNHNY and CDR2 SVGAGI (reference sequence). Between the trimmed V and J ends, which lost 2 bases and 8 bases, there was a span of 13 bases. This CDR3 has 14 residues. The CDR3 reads CASSYGFGPDEQFF. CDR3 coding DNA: TGTGCCAGCAGTTACGGTTTCGGCCCGGATGAGCAGTTCTTC.

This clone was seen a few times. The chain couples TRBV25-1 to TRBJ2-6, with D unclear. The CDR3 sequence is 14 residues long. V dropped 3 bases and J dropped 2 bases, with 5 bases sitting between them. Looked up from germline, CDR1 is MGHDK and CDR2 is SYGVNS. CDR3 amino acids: CASSDWAGANVLTF. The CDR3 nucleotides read TGTGCCAGCAGTGATTGGGCTGGGGCCAACGTCCTGACTTTC. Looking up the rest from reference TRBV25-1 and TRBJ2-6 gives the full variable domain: EADIYQTPRYLVIGTGKKITLECSQTMGHDKMYWYQQDPGMELHLIHYSYGVNSTEKGDLSSESTVSRIRTEHFPLTLESARPSHTSQYLCASSDWAGANVLTFGAGSRLTVL.

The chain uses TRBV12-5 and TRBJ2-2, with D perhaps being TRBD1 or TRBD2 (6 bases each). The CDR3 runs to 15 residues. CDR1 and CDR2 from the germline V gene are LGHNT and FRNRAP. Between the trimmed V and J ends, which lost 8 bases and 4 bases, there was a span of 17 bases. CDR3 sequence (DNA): TGTGCTAGTAGCCGAGTACAGGGAGGCACCGGGGAGCTGTTTTTT. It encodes CASSRVQGGTGELFF.

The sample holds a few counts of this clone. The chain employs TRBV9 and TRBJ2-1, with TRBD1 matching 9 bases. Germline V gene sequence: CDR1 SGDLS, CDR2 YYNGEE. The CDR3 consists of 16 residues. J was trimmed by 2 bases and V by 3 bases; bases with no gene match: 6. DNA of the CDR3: TGTGCCAGCAGCGAGGGGACAGGGAGGACCTACAATGAGCAGTTCTTC. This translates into CASSEGTGRTYNEQFF. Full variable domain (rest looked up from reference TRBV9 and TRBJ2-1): DSGVTQTPKHLITATGQRVTLRCSPRSGDLSVYWYQQSLDQGLQFLIQYYNGEERAKGNILERFSAQQFPDLHSELNLSSLELGDSALYFCASSEGTGRTYNEQFFGPGTRLTVL.

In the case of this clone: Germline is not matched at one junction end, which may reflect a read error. The CDR3: CASTRTSGNTGELFF. CDR3 nucleotide sequence: TGTGCTAGCACCCGGACTAGCGGAAACACCGGGGAGCTGTTTTTT. This chain connects TRBV7-7 to TRBJ2-2; 10 positions match TRBD2. The CDR3 sequence is 15 residues long. From germline, CDR1 is SSHAT and CDR2 FNYEAQ (reference sequence). Variable domain in full (rest from reference TRBV7-7 and TRBJ2-2): GAGVSQSPRYKVTKRGQDVTLRCDPISSHATLYWYQQALGQGPEFLTYFNYEAQPDKSGLPSDRFSAERPEGSISTLTIQRTEQRDSAMYRCASTRTSGNTGELFFGEGSRLTVL.

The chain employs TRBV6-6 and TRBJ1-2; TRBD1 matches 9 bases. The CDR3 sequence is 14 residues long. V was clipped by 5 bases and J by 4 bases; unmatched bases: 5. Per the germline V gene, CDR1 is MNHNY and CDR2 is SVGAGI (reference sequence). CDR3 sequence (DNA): TGTGCCAGCAGTCTTACGACAGGGGGCTATGGCTACACCTTC. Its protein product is CASSLTTGGYGYTF.

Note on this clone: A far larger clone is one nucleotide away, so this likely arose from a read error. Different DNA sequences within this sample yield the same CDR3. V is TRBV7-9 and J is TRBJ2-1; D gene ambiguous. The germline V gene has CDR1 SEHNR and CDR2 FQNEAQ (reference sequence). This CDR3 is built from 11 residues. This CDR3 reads CASSSHNEQFF. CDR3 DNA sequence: TGTGCCAGCAGCTCCCACAATGAGCAGTTCTTC.

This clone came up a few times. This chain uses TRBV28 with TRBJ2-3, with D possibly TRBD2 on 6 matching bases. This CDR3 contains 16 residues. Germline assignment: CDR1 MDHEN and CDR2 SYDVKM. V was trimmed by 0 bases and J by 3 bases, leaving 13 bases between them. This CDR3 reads CASSLWTAGFTDTQYF. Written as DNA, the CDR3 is TGTGCCAGCAGTTTATGGACGGCGGGATTTACAGATACGCAGTATTTT.

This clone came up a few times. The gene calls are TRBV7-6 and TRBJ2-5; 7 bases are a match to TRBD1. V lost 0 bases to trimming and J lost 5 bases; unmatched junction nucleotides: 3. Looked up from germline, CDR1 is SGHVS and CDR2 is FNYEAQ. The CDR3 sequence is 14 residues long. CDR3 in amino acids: CASSLAGQTETQYF. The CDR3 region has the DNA TGTGCCAGCAGCTTAGCGGGACAGACGGAGACCCAGTACTTC.

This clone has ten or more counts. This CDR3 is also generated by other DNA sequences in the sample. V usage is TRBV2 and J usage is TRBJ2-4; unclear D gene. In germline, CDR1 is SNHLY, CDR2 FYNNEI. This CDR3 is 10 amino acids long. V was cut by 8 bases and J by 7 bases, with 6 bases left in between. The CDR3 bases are TGTGCCAGCTCCCGGAACATTCAGTACTTC. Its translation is CASSRNIQYF. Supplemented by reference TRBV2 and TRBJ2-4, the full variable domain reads EPEVTQTPSHQVTQMGQEVILRCVPISNHLYFYWYRQILGQKVEFLVSFYNNEISEKSEIFDDQFSVERPDGSNFTLKIRSTKLEDSAMYFCASSRNIQYFGAGTRLSVL.

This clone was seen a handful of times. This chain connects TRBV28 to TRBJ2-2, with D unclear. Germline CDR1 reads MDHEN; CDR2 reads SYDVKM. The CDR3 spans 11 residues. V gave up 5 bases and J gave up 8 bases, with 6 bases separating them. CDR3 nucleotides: TGTGCCAGCAGTGAACGGGGGGAGCTGTTTTTT. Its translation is CASSERGELFF.

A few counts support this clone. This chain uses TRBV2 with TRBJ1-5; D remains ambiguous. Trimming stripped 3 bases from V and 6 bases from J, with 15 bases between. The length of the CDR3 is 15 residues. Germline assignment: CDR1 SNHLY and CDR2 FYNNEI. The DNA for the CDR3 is TGTGCCAGCAGTGAGTCCTATTGGTCCGGTCAGCCCCAGCATTTT. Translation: CASSESYWSGQPQHF. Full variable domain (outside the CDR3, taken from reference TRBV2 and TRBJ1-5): EPEVTQTPSHQVTQMGQEVILRCVPISNHLYFYWYRQILGQKVEFLVSFYNNEISEKSEIFDDQFSVERPDGSNFTLKIRSTKLEDSAMYFCASSESYWSGQPQHFGDGTRLSIL.

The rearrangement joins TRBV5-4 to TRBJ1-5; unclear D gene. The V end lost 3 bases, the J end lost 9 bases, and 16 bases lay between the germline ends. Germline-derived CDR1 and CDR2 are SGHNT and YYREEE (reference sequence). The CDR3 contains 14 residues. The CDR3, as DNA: TGTGCCAGCAGCTCGGGCCCATTAGATTGGCCCCAGCATTTT. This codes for CASSSGPLDWPQHF.